The 26 T cell receptor beta chains given below trace back to one sample, sequenced in a study of blood T cells in healthy people across ages. Next came a second PCR, run for about 7 to 12 cycles, which used a sample-barcoded 5' primer along with a J-beta primer mix. TCRdb re-called the 5' RACE reads with MiXCR, one entry per CDR3 protein. The data hold a few hundred thousand distinct CDR3 sequences, with 25% to 35% observed a single time. These data also formed part of another study, on T cells of mothers and their children.

The sequencing sample was made of blood. The origin of the receptors is a boy younger than 10 in good health.

This clonotype was seen a handful of times. The CDR3 loop is CASRGGGARDTQYF. The CDR3 bases are TGCGCCAGCAGGGGAGGGGGGGCCAGAGATACGCAGTATTTT. This chain joins TRBV5-1 and TRBJ2-3; TRBD2 might be the D (7 bases). The length of the CDR3 is 14 residues. Germline V CDR1 and CDR2: SGHRS, YFSETQ. Trimming removed 5 bases from V and 5 bases from J, with 15 bases in between.

Only a few counts were recorded for this clonotype. J is TRBJ2-7 and V is TRBV7-9; 12 bases agree with TRBD2. V gave up 1 base and J gave up 5 bases; unmatched junction bases: 3. Germline V lookup: CDR1 SEHNR, CDR2 FQNEAQ (reference sequence). The CDR3 extends over 15 amino acids. CDR3 in DNA: TGTGCCAGCAGCTTAGTGCGACTAGCGGGAGACGAGCAGTACTTC. It codes for CASSLVRLAGDEQYF.

This clonotype turned up a few times. The chain employs TRBV6-1 and TRBJ2-1; the match to TRBD2 covers 7 bases. Trimming at V came to 2 bases and at J to 2 bases, leaving 6 bases not matched to a gene. Looked up from germline, CDR1 is MNHNS and CDR2 is SASEGT. The CDR3 loop spans 16 amino acids. CDR3: CASSEHGTIPYNEQFF. As DNA, the CDR3 is TGTGCCAGCAGTGAACACGGGACTATCCCCTACAATGAGCAGTTCTTC.

This rearrangement joins TRBV28 to TRBJ2-2, with D uncertain. The germline CDR1 and CDR2 sequences are MDHEN and SYDVKM. The CDR3 totals 13 residues. Trimming took off 8 bases at V and 5 bases at J, with 12 bases between the two ends. The CDR3 reads CASSTTRTGELFF. In nucleotides, the CDR3 is TGTGCCAGCTCCACGACTCGTACCGGGGAGCTGTTTTTT. The full variable domain, in which reference TRBV28 and TRBJ2-2 provide the parts outside the CDR3, is DVKVTQSSRYLVKRTGEKVFLECVQDMDHENMFWYRQDPGLGLRLIYFSYDVKMKEKGDIPEGYSVSREKKERFSLILESASTNQTSMYLCASSTTRTGELFFGEGSRLTVL.

This clonotype was recorded only once. The chain uses TRBV29-1 and TRBJ1-2; D is uncertain. Germline CDR1 is SQVTM and CDR2 is ANQGSEA. This CDR3 spans 11 amino acids. The V end lost 3 bases, the J end lost 6 bases, and 8 bases lay between the germline ends. This chain's CDR3 is CSVDGENGYTF. The DNA of the CDR3 is TGCAGCGTTGACGGTGAAAATGGCTACACCTTC.

This clonotype has more than one count but fewer than ten. This chain joins TRBV19 and TRBJ2-1; TRBD2 matches at 7 bases. CDR1 is LNHDA, CDR2 SQIVND, per germline (reference sequence). The CDR3 consists of 13 residues. V shed 6 bases, J shed 7 bases, and the junction held 6 bases outside the gene matches. The chain's CDR3 is CASRRAGYNEQFF. The CDR3 nucleotides are TGTGCCAGTAGGCGAGCGGGATATAATGAGCAGTTCTTC.

This clonotype has a handful of counts. V usage is TRBV19 and J usage is TRBJ2-5; D is undetermined. Per the germline V gene, CDR1 is LNHDA and CDR2 is SQIVND (reference sequence). Trimming removed 4 bases from V and 5 bases from J, with 8 bases in between. This CDR3 has 12 residues. CDR3 residues: CASSKAGETQYF. The DNA for the CDR3 is TGTGCCAGTAGTAAGGCAGGCGAGACCCAGTACTTC.

The rearrangement joins TRBV6-2 or TRBV6-3 to TRBJ2-2; 12 nucleotides match TRBD2. This CDR3 is built from 20 residues. The trim removed 4 bases at V and 0 bases at J, leaving 12 bases unmatched. Germline CDR1 MNHEY, CDR2 SVGEGT. CDR3 region: CASSSPSGRAPNANTGELFF. As DNA, the CDR3 is TGTGCCAGCAGTTCCCCTAGCGGGAGGGCCCCTAACGCGAACACCGGGGAGCTGTTTTTT.

This clonotype was seen a handful of times. This chain uses TRBV29-1 with TRBJ2-3, with 8 positions matching TRBD2. V shed 0 bases and J 0 bases; nucleotides not matched to a gene: 8. The CDR3 loop spans 17 amino acids. The germline V gene has CDR1 SQVTM and CDR2 ANQGSEA. This CDR3 reads CSVEEVAGIGSTDTQYF. As DNA, the CDR3 is TGCAGCGTTGAAGAAGTAGCGGGAATCGGTAGCACAGATACGCAGTATTTT.

V usage is TRBV7-2 and J usage is TRBJ1-2; possibly TRBD1 for D (6 bases). The CDR3 consists of 14 residues. V shed 0 bases and J shed 8 bases, with 13 bases lying between them. Looked up from germline, CDR1 is SGHTA and CDR2 is FQGNSA. This chain's CDR3 is CASSLAGGLKGYTF. For the CDR3, the DNA is TGTGCCAGCAGCTTAGCAGGGGGGCTGAAAGGCTACACCTTC.

This chain links TRBV29-1 with TRBJ1-5; D might be TRBD1 (5 bases). V lost 3 bases to trimming and J lost 4 bases, with 13 bases between them. Germline-derived CDR1 and CDR2 are SQVTM and ANQGSEA. The CDR3 contains 14 residues. The CDR3 protein is CSVDGGGENQPQHF. In DNA, the CDR3 is TGCAGCGTTGATGGGGGAGGGGAAAATCAGCCCCAGCATTTT.

The V and J genes are TRBV9 and TRBJ2-5, with 9 bases aligning to TRBD1. The V gene end was trimmed by 4 bases and the J gene end by 4 bases; junction bases not matched to a gene: 8. CDR1 and CDR2 (germline): SGDLS, YYNGEE. The CDR3 has 15 amino acids. In nucleotides, the CDR3 is TGTGCCAGCAGCAATACCGGGACAGGGCCAGAGACCCAGTACTTC. Protein product: CASSNTGTGPETQYF. Complete variable domain (other parts from reference TRBV9 and TRBJ2-5): DSGVTQTPKHLITATGQRVTLRCSPRSGDLSVYWYQQSLDQGLQFLIQYYNGEERAKGNILERFSAQQFPDLHSELNLSSLELGDSALYFCASSNTGTGPETQYFGPGTRLLVL.

This clonotype came up a few times. The rearrangement uses TRBV9 and TRBJ2-7, with D possibly TRBD2 on 6 matching bases. The CDR3 is 15 residues long. Germline CDR1 and CDR2: SGDLS and YYNGEE. Deletions cut 0 bases from V and 2 bases from J, with 12 bases between. The CDR3 loop reads CASSVDGGGTYEQYF. DNA for the CDR3: TGTGCCAGCAGCGTAGATGGGGGAGGAACCTACGAGCAGTACTTC.

The rearrangement links TRBV5-5 to TRBJ1-5; D remains unclear. The CDR3 totals 13 residues. Trimming took 3 bases from V and 7 from J, leaving 11 bases between them. Germline V gene lookup returns CDR1 SGHKS and CDR2 YYEKEE (reference sequence). The CDR3 protein is CASSSPGSQPQHF. The CDR3, as DNA: TGTGCCAGCAGCTCTCCGGGGAGCCAGCCCCAGCATTTT.

The CDR3 sequence is CASRLSRGGLSNTEAFF. The CDR3, as DNA: TGTGCCAGTAGATTATCTCGGGGAGGGCTTTCTAACACTGAAGCTTTCTTT. The rearrangement joins TRBV19 to TRBJ1-1; D ambiguous. V was cut by 6 bases and J by 2 bases, with 22 bases left in between. CDR1 and CDR2 from the germline V gene are LNHDA and SQIVND (reference sequence). The CDR3 spans 17 residues.

This chain links TRBV11-2 with TRBJ2-3; the match to TRBD2 covers 14 bases. V lost 5 bases and J lost 5; bases outside the gene matches: 6. Germline CDR1 is SGHAT and CDR2 is FQNNGV. The CDR3 runs 16 residues. The CDR3 loop reads CASSPGTSGSLDTQYF. CDR3 DNA sequence: TGTGCCAGCAGCCCAGGGACTAGCGGGAGCTTAGATACGCAGTATTTT.

CDR3 nucleotide sequence: TGTGCCAGCAGTTTCTCATGGGAGGGTGGAACTGAAGCTTTCTTT. This encodes CASSFSWEGGTEAFF. The chain joins TRBV12-3 or TRBV12-4 to TRBJ1-1; D ambiguous. The germline V and J ends were trimmed by 3 bases and 5 bases, with 16 bases remaining between them. The CDR3 runs 15 residues.

The rearrangement uses TRBV12-3 or TRBV12-4 and TRBJ2-5, with unresolved D. V lost 5 bases to trimming and J lost 1 base, with 20 bases between them. There are 17 residues in the CDR3. The CDR3 loop is CASSPPLPFKCQETQYF. CDR3 nucleotides: TGTGCCAGCAGTCCCCCTTTGCCCTTTAAGTGCCAAGAGACCCAGTACTTC.

This sequence joins TRBV6-5 and TRBJ2-4; no definite D call. With 3 bases removed from V and 1 base from J, the gap between germline ends came to 10 bases. This CDR3 is 15 amino acids long. Germline loops: CDR1 MNHEY, CDR2 SVGAGI. The CDR3 region has the DNA TGTGCCAGCAGTTATGCGTCATCGGCCAAAAACATTCAGTACTTC. It is translated as CASSYASSAKNIQYF.

Only a few counts were recorded for this clonotype. This chain joins TRBV4-1 and TRBJ2-3; no clear D gene. V was shortened by 0 bases and J by 4 bases, with 5 bases between the two germline ends. CDR1 and CDR2 from the germline V gene are MGHRA and YSYEKL. The CDR3 length is 13 residues. The CDR3 loop is CASSQDPADTQYF. CDR3 DNA sequence: TGCGCCAGCAGCCAAGATCCCGCAGATACGCAGTATTTT.

A word on this clonotype: A much larger clone differs by one base, so this may be a read error. V is TRBV27 and J is TRBJ2-3; 8 bases agree with TRBD1. This CDR3 region has 15 residues. Germline CDR1 MNHEY, CDR2 SMNVEV (reference sequence). Germline trimming cut 2 bases from V and 1 base from J; bases unmatched to any gene: 2. CDR3 nucleotides: TGTGCCAGCAGTTTAAGGGGACAGGGCACAGATACGCAGTATTTT. Translating it yields CASSLRGQGTDTQYF.

This clonotype was picked up a small number of times. Because it lacks the conserved phenylalanine or tryptophan at the end, this CDR3 is likely a read error. V gene TRBV7-2 combines with J gene TRBJ2-4; unclear D gene. This CDR3 contains 15 residues. CDR1 and CDR2 (germline): SGHTA, FQGNSA. Trimming shortened V by 0 bases and J by 2 bases, and 8 bases separated the two germline ends. This CDR3 is CASSLAYPSKNIQYL. The CDR3 bases are TGTGCCAGCAGCTTAGCCTACCCGTCCAAAAACATTCAGTACCTC.

This clonotype was found a few times. The chain joins TRBV6-4 to TRBJ2-1, with D unclear. Near its end, the DNA agrees better with TRBJ2-7, so the J call may be wrong. CDR3 size: 12 residues. CDR1 is MRHNA, CDR2 SNTAGT, per germline. Here the CDR3 DNA reads TGTGCCAGCACTCCGAACTCCTACGAGCAGTACTTC. Its protein is CASTPNSYEQYF.

The sample holds a few counts of this clonotype. The rearrangement joins TRBV2 to TRBJ2-7, with TRBD2 as a possible D gene (6 bases). Germline V gene sequence: CDR1 SNHLY, CDR2 FYNNEI. Trimming pared 8 bases from V and 1 base from J, leaving 15 bases between. The CDR3 is 14 amino acids. The CDR3 DNA reads TGTGCCAGCGGGAGCGGGTCCTTATCCTACGAGCAGTACTTC. Its translation: CASGSGSLSYEQYF.

V usage is TRBV10-3 and J usage is TRBJ2-5; perhaps TRBD1 as D (7 bases). The J call may be faulty, since TRBJ2-7 better matches the DNA end. The CDR3 is made up of 14 amino acids. In germline, CDR1 is ENHRY, CDR2 SYGVKD. CDR3 DNA: TGTGCCATCAGTGAGCCGGAGGGGGCGTACGAGCAGTACTTC. Its translation: CAISEPEGAYEQYF.

This clonotype was seen a few times. This chain joins TRBV27 and TRBJ1-5, with TRBD1 identical over 8 bases. Trimming removed 3 bases from V and 4 bases from J; junction bases left unmatched: 2. The CDR3 is 14 amino acids. Germline lookup yields CDR1 MNHEY and CDR2 SMNVEV (reference sequence). The CDR3 DNA sequence: TGTGCCAGCAGTTTGACAGGGGTTAATCAGCCCCAGCATTTT. Protein: CASSLTGVNQPQHF.